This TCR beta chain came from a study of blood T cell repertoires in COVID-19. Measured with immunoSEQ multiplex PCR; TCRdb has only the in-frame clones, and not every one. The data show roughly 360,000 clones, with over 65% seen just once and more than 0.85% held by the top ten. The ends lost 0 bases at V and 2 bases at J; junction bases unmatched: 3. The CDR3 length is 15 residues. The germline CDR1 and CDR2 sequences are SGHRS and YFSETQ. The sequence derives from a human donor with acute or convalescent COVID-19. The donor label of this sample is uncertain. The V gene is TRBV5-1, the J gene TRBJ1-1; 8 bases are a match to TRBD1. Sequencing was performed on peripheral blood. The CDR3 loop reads CASSLVQGVNTEAFF. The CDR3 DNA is TGCGCCAGCAGCTTGGTACAGGGGGTAAACACTGAAGCTTTCTTT.